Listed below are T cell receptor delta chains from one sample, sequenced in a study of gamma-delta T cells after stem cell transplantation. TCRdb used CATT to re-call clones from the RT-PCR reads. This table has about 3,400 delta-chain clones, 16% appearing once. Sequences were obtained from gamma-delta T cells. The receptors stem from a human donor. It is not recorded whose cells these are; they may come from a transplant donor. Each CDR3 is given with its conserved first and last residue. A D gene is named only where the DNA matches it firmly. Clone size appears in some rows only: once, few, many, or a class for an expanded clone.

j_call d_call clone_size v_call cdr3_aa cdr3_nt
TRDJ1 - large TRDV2 CACDAMGINSDKLIF TGTGCCTGTGACGCGATGGGGATAAATAGCGATAAACTCATCTTT
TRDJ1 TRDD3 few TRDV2 CACDTVLGDTSNTDKLIF TGTGCCTGTGACACCGTACTGGGGGATACGTCCAACACCGATAAACTCATCTTT
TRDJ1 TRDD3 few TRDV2 CACVPLGIRGADKLIF TGTGCCTGTGTCCCACTGGGGATACGGGGAGCCGATAAACTCATCTTT
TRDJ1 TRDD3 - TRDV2 CACGTILGDTRGSDKLIF TGTGCCTGTGGCACGATACTGGGGGATACGCGAGGGTCCGATAAACTCATCTTT
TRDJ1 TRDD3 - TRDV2 CACDTVRNPIGGDSSTDKLIF TGTGCCTGTGACACCGTCCGAAACCCTATTGGGGGGGATTCCTCGACCGATAAACTCATCTTT
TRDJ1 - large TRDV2 CACDTLEDTKRYTDKLIF TGTGCCTGTGACACACTCGAAGATACGAAGAGATACACCGATAAACTCATCTTT
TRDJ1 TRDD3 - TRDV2 CACDAVLGDPDTDKLIF TGTGCCTGTGACGCCGTACTGGGGGACCCTGACACCGATAAACTCATCTTT
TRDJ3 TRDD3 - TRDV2 CACDTAGLGDPGQRDTRQMFF TGTGCCTGTGACACCGCGGGACTGGGGGATCCCGGCCAGCGGGACACCCGACAGATGTTTTTC
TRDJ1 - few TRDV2 CACDPLLTTDKLIF TGTGCCTGTGACCCCTTACTGACCACCGATAAACTCATCTTT
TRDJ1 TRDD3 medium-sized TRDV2 CACDTVGSAGVGDPNDKLIF TGTGCCTGTGACACCGTCGGCTCCGCGGGTGTGGGGGATCCAAACGATAAACTCATCTTT
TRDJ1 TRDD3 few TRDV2 CACDSLTSLTSTGGYAETDKLIF TGTGCCTGTGACTCACTAACTTCCTTGACGAGTACCGGGGGATACGCGGAGACCGATAAACTCATCTTT
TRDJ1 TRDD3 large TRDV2 CACDTLTGGSTDKLIF TGTGCCTGTGACACTTTGACTGGGGGGTCCACCGATAAACTCATCTTT
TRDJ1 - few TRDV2 CACDAVLTNDKLIF TGTGCCTGTGACGCCGTACTGACGAACGATAAACTCATCTTT
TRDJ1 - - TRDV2 CACDMLSGTDKLIF TGTGCCTGTGACATGTTATCGGGAACCGATAAACTCATCTTT
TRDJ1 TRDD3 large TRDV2 CACDTLGDKSDKLIF TGTGCCTGTGACACGCTGGGGGATAAGTCAGATAAACTCATCTTT
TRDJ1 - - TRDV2 CACDTAGISDKLIF TGTGCCTGTGACACCGCTGGGATATCCGATAAACTCATCTTT
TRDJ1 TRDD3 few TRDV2 CACDTLLGDTRGTDKLIF TGTGCCTGTGACACCTTACTGGGGGATACGCGGGGCACCGATAAACTCATCTTT
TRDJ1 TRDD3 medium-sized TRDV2 CACDTLWGIHETDKLIF TGTGCCTGTGACACGCTCTGGGGGATACATGAAACCGATAAACTCATCTTT
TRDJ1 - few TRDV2 CACDPLGSETPGCGIDKLIF TGTGCCTGTGACCCCCTTGGCTCCGAGACGCCCGGCTGTGGGATCGATAAACTCATCTTT
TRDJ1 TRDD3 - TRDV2 CACDTVRRAGGYGDTDKLIF TGTGCCTGTGACACGGTCCGTCGTGCTGGGGGATACGGGGACACCGATAAACTCATCTTT
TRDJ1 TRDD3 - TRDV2 CARDQMGDTSYTDKLIF TGTGCCCGTGATCAAATGGGGGATACGAGCTACACCGATAAACTCATCTTT
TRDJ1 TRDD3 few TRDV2 CACDPLSRFGGIQYTDKLIF TGTGCCTGTGACCCCCTATCGCGGTTCGGGGGGATTCAGTACACCGATAAACTCATCTTT
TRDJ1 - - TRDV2 CACDTVKVLGKAWTDKLIF TGTGCCTGTGACACCGTAAAGGTATTGGGGAAAGCGTGGACCGATAAACTCATCTTT
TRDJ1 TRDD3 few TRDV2 CACEELGALVTDKLIF TGTGCCTGTGAAGAACTGGGGGCTTTGGTAACCGATAAACTCATCTTT
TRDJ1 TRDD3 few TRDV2 CACDTLGDTSTDKLIF TGTGCCTGTGACACGCTGGGGGATACTTCCACCGATAAACTCATCTTT